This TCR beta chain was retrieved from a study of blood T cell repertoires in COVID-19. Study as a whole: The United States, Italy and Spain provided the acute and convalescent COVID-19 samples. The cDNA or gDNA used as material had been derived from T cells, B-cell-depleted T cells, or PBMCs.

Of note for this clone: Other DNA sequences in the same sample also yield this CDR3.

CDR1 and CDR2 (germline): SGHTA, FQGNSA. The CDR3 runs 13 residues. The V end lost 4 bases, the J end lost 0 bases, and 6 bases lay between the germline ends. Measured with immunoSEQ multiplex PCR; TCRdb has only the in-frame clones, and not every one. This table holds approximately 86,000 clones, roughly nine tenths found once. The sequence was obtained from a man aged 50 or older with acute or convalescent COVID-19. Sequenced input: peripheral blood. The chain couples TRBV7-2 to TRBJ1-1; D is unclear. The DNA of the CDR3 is TGTGCCAGCAGCTCCTCGGTGAACACTGAAGCTTTCTTT. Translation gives CASSSSVNTEAFF.